The 7 T cell receptor beta chains below were found in one sample sequenced in a study of CD8+ T cells in alopecia areata. Regarding treatment: oral pan-JAK inhibitor, 5-10 mg twice daily. TCR sequencing used cDNA made by reverse transcription of extracted RNA. The assay was immunoSEQ multiplex PCR, and TCRdb's table has in-frame clones only and misses some. The sample contains 190,000 or so clones, 60% of which appear only once. The sequenced sample was CD4+ T cells sorted from blood, obtained at week 4, from a patient treated with tofacitinib. These receptor sequences come from a human donor with alopecia areata.

The V and J genes are TRBV5-1 and TRBJ1-2; D not resolved. The V end was cut by 0 bases, the J end by 3 bases, with 9 bases between. The CDR3 length is 14 residues. CDR1 and CDR2 (germline): SGHRS, YFSETQ. CDR3 DNA sequence: TGCGCCAGCAGCTTGGAGGCCAGAGACTATGGCTACACCTTC. It encodes CASSLEARDYGYTF.

V usage is TRBV11-1 and J usage is TRBJ2-2; the match to TRBD2 covers 7 bases. CDR3 length: 15 amino acids. V shed 5 bases, J shed 6 bases, and the junction held 9 bases outside the gene matches. Germline V CDR1 and CDR2: SGHAT, FQDESV (reference sequence). Here the CDR3 reads CASSNGLGISGELFF. In DNA form, the CDR3 reads TGTGCCAGCAGCAACGGACTAGGGATCTCCGGGGAGCTGTTTTTT. Based on the CDR3 plus reference TRBV11-1 and TRBJ2-2, the full variable domain is EAEVAQSPRYKITEKSQAVAFWCDPISGHATLYWYRQILGQGPELLVQFQDESVVDDSQLPKDRFSAERLKGVDSTLKIQPAELGDSAMYLCASSNGLGISGELFFGEGSRLTVL.

The rearrangement links TRBV2 to TRBJ2-1; D not resolved. This CDR3 region has 14 residues. V was clipped by 3 bases and J by 10 bases, with 16 bases between them. Germline CDR1 reads SNHLY; CDR2 reads FYNNEI. In DNA, the CDR3 is TGTGCCAGCAGTGAGACAATAGGTATGGGAGAGCAGTTCTTC. Amino acid sequence: CASSETIGMGEQFF.

This clone was seen a handful of times. Here the CDR3 reads CASSPSNEQFF. CDR3 nucleotide sequence: TGTGCCAGCTCACCGAGCAATGAGCAGTTCTTC. The rearrangement joins TRBV18 to TRBJ2-1; no clear D. The CDR3 totals 11 residues. CDR1 KGHSH and CDR2 LQKENI come from the germline V gene. Trimming took off 3 bases at V and 6 bases at J, with 3 bases between the two ends.

DNA of the CDR3: TGCAGCGTTCTCTCCCCCGTGGTTCCCTACGAGCAGTACTTC. This translates into CSVLSPVVPYEQYF. The gene calls are TRBV29-1 and TRBJ2-7; the D is unclear. Germline-derived CDR1 and CDR2 are SQVTM and ANQGSEA. The V end was cut by 5 bases, the J end by 2 bases, with 16 bases between. The length of the CDR3 is 14 residues.

The V call is TRBV7-2, the J call TRBJ2-1, with 11 nucleotides matching TRBD2. This CDR3 is 15 amino acids long. V was clipped by 6 bases and J by 3 bases; unmatched bases: 4. The germline V gene encodes CDR1 SGHTA and CDR2 FQGNSA. This chain's CDR3 is CASRPSGGSYNEQFF. In DNA, the CDR3 is TGTGCCAGCAGACCTAGCGGGGGGAGCTACAATGAGCAGTTCTTC.

J is TRBJ1-1 and V is TRBV29-1, with D unclear. The CDR3 has 13 amino acids. Germline lookup yields CDR1 SQVTM and CDR2 ANQGSEA. V dropped 7 bases and J dropped 1 base, with 13 bases sitting between them. CDR3 coding DNA: TGCAGCGCTGCTTCCGTGACGAACACTGAAGCTTTCTTT. This translates into CSAASVTNTEAFF.